Below, one TCR beta chain is given with its context. The target antigen is unknown. This entry comes from a study of pediatric ulcerative colitis. Study outcomes and limitations: Ulcerative colitis patients shared more blood-rectal clones than controls.

With 3 bases removed from V and 6 bases from J, the gap between germline ends came to 9 bases. Per the germline V gene, CDR1 is MDHEN and CDR2 is SYDVKM. There are 12 residues in the CDR3. During colonoscopy, one to two rectal pinch biopsies were collected. Assay used: immunoSEQ multiplex PCR; TCRdb lists only in-frame clones, some missing. Here the sample spans about 18,000 clones, about 80% being singletons. Sequenced input: gut tissue. The source of this sequence is a boy aged 5 to 17 who was a control in a study of pediatric ulcerative colitis. V gene TRBV28 combines with J gene TRBJ2-7, with a possible D match to TRBD1 (5 bases). The CDR3 loop reads CASSFLGAEQYF. In nucleotides, the CDR3 is TGTGCCAGCAGTTTCTTAGGGGCCGAGCAGTACTTC.